This TCR beta chain came from a study of blood T cell repertoires in COVID-19. In the study overall: Samples taken during acute and convalescent COVID-19 were collected in the United States, Italy and Spain.

TCRdb's table, derived via immunoSEQ multiplex PCR, lists solely in-frame clones and lacks some. This sample yields 83,000 or so clones, of which roughly 78% are seen a single time; about a fifth belongs to the top ten. V lost 3 bases, J lost 2 bases, and 12 bases stayed unmatched. Germline CDR1 is SGHVS and CDR2 is FNYEAQ. The CDR3 totals 17 residues. Sequencing used peripheral blood. This chain joins TRBV7-6 and TRBJ2-7; TRBD1 agrees at 8 bases. This sequence was found in a human donor in a cohort sampled during active COVID-19. CDR3 nucleotides: TGTGCCAGCAGCTTGAGTGTAACAGGGGGTACTCCCTACGAGCAGTACTTC. The encoded protein is CASSLSVTGGTPYEQYF.